This entry concerns a single T cell receptor beta chain. Antigen: not known. Germline lookup yields CDR1 LNHDA and CDR2 SQIVND (reference sequence). The CDR3 length is 15 residues. V dropped 7 bases and J dropped 3 bases, with 18 bases sitting between them. Data came from immunoSEQ multiplex PCR; TCRdb stores just in-frame clones and leaves some out. The top ten clones hold around 3% of a sample with tens of thousands of clones, about 85% of them seen once. These data originate in a study of glioma-infiltrating T cells after dendritic cell vaccination. Overall study context: Patients had newly diagnosed or recurrent glioblastoma and received dendritic cell vaccines. Dendritic cells derived from monocytes and pulsed with autologous tumor lysate formed the vaccine. Overall study findings and caveats: Longer survival after dendritic cell vaccination followed higher pretreatment TIL content.

This rearrangement joins TRBV19 to TRBJ1-1, with a tentative D call TRBD1 (5 bases). The specimen comprised blood, sampled before dendritic cell vaccination. The TCR sequence derives from a human donor with glioblastoma. The CDR3 sequence: CASNFVVTGDTEAFF. The CDR3, as DNA: TGTGCCAGTAATTTCGTAGTAACAGGCGACACTGAAGCTTTCTTT.